A selection of T cell receptor beta chains follows, all from one sample in a study of T-cell reconstitution after alpha-beta-depleted transplantation in children. MiXCR, run by TCRdb on the PCR reads, gives a single entry per CDR3 protein. Of about 610,000 distinct CDR3 sequences listed, 10% are singletons. This specimen was PBMCs from the stem cell graft donor, taken from the stem cell graft. Receptor source: a human donor who donated a stem cell graft to a child with acute myeloid leukemia. CDR3s leave out the opening cysteine and the closing phenylalanine or tryptophan. Fields, in order: V gene, J gene, CDR3 protein.

TRBV10-3	TRBJ1-2	AITKDREAGYT
TRBV7-9	TRBJ1-2	ASSSQGGYT
TRBV19	TRBJ1-1	ASSIRGRDTEAF
TRBV28	TRBJ2-7	ASSGAGTGTSEQY
TRBV3-1	TRBJ2-7	ASSLNKGRGTYEQY
TRBV6-1	TRBJ2-2	ASQKGTGDTGELF
TRBV10-3	TRBJ2-5	AIRSGTGGSRETQY
TRBV29-1	TRBJ2-5	SVEKMGETQY
TRBV5-1	TRBJ2-7	ASSGVLPGAAEQY
TRBV7-6	TRBJ2-1	ASSAMGLASYNEQF